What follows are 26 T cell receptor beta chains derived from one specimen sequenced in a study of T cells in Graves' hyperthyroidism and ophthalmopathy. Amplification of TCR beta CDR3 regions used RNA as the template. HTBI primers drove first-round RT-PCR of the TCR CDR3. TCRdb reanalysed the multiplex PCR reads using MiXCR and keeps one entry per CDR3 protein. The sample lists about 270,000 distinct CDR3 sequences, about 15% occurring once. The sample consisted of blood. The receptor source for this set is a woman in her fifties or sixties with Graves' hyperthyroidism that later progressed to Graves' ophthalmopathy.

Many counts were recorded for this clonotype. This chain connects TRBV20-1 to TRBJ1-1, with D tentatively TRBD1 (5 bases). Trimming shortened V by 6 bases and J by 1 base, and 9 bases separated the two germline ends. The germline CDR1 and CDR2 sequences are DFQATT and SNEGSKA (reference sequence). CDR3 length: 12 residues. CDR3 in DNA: TGCAGTGCAGGGGAGTGGAACACTGAAGCTTTCTTT. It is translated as CSAGEWNTEAFF.

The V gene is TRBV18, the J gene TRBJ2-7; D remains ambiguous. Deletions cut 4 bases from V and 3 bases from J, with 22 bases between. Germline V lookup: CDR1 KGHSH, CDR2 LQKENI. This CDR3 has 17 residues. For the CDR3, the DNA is TGTGCCAGCTCACAAAGAATGGGATCCTCCAGTGGCTACGAGCAGTACTTC. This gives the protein CASSQRMGSSSGYEQYF.

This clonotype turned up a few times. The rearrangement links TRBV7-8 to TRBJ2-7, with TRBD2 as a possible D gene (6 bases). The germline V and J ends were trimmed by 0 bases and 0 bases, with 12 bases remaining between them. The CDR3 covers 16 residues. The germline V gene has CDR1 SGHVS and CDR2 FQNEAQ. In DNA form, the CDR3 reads TGTGCCAGCAGCTTAGCTAGCGGTTATAGCTCCTACGAGCAGTACTTC. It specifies CASSLASGYSSYEQYF.

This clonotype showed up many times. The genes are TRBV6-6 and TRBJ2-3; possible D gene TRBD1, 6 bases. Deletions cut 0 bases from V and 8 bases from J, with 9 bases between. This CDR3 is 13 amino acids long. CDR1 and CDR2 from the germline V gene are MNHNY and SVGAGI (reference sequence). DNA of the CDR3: TGTGCCAGCAGTTACTCGAAAGGGGGTACGCAGTATTTT. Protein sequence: CASSYSKGGTQYF.

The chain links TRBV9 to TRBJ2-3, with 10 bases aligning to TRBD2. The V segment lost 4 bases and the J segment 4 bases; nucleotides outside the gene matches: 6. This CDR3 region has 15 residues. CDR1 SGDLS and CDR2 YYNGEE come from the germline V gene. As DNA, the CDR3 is TGTGCCAGCAGCTTGGGACTAGCGCGCCCAGATACGCAGTATTTT. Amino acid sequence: CASSLGLARPDTQYF.

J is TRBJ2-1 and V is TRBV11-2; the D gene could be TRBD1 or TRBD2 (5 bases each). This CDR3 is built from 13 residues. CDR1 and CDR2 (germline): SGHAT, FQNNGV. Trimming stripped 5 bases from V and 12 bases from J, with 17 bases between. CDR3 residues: CASSPSDLQGQFF. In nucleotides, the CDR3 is TGTGCCAGCAGCCCATCGGACTTGCAGGGGCAGTTCTTC.

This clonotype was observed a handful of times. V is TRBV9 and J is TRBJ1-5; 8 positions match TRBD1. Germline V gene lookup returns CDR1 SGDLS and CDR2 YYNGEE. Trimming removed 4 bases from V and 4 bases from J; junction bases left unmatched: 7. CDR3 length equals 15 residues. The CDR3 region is CASSPTGGFNQPQHF. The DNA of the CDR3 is TGTGCCAGCAGCCCCACAGGGGGTTTTAATCAGCCCCAGCATTTT.

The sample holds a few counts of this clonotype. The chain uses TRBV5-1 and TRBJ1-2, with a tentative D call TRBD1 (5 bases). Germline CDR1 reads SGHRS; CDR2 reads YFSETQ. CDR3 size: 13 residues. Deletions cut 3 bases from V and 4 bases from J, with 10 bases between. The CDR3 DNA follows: TGCGCCAGCAGCTCTGGGGGAAGCTATGGCTACACCTTC. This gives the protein CASSSGGSYGYTF.

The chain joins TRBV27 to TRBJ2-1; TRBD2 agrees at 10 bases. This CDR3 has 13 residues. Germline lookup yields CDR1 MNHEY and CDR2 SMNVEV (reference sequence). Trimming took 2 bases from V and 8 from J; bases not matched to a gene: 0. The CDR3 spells CASSLTSGDEQFF. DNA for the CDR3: TGTGCCAGCAGTTTAACTAGCGGGGATGAGCAGTTCTTC.

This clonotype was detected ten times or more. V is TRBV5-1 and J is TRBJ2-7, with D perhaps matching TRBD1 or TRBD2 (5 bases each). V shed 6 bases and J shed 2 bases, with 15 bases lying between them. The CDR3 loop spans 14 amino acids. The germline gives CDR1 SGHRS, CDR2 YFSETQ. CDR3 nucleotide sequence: TGCGCCAGCACCCCGACTGGGACCACCTACGAGCAGTACTTC. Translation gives CASTPTGTTYEQYF.

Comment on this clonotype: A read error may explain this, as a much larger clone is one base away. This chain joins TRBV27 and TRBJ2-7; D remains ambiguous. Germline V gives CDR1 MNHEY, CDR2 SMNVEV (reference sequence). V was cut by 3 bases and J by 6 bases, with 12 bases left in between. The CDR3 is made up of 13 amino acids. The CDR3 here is CASSFRAYLEQYF. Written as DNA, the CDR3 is TGTGCCAGCAGTTTTAGGGCTTATCTCGAGCAGTACTTC.

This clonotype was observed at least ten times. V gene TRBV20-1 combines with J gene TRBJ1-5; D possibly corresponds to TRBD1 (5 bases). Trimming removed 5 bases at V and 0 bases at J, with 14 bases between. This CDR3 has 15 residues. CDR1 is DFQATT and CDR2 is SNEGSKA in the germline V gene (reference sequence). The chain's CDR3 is CSAVLGTDSNQPQHF. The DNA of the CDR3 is TGCAGTGCTGTCCTAGGGACGGATAGCAATCAGCCCCAGCATTTT.

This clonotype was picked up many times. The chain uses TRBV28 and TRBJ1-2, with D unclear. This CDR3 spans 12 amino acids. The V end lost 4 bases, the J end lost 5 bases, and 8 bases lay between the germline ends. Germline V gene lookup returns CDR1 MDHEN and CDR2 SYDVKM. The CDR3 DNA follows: TGTGCCAGCAGTTACAGAGGATATGGCTACACCTTC. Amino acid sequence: CASSYRGYGYTF.

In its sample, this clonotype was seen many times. The DNA for the CDR3 is TGTGCCAGCAGTTTACGGGAGCAAGAGACCCAGTACTTC. As protein: CASSLREQETQYF. The chain combines TRBV12-3 or TRBV12-4 with TRBJ2-5; D may be TRBD2 (6 bases). The CDR3 contains 13 residues. With 2 bases removed from V and 2 bases from J, the gap between germline ends came to 6 bases.

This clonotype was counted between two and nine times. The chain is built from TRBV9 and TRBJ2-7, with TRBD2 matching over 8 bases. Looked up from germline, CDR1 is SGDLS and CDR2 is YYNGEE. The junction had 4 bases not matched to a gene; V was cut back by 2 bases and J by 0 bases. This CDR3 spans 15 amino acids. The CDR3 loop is CASSVGTRSSYEQYF. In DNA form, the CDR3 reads TGTGCCAGCAGCGTGGGGACTAGGAGCTCCTACGAGCAGTACTTC.

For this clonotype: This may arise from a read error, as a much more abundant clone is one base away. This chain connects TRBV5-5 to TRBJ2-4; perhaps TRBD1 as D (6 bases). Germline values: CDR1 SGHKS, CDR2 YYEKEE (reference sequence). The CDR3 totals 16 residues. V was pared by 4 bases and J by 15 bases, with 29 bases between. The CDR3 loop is CASSRRVRTERNFRYF. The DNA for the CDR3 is TGTGCCAGCAGCCGAAGGGTCAGGACAGAGCGAAATTTTCGGTACTTC.

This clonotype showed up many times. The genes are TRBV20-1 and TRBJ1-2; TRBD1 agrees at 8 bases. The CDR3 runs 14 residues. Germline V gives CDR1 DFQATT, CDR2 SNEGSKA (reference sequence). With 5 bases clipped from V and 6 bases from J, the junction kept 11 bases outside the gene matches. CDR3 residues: CSAPRQGNLDGYTF. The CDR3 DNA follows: TGCAGTGCTCCGCGACAGGGGAATTTGGATGGCTACACCTTC.

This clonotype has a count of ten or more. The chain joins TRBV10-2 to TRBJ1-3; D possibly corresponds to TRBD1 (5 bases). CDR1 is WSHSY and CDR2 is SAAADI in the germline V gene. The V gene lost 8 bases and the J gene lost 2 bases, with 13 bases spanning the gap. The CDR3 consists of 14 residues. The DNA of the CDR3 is TGCGCCAGCCGCGCGGCAGGGACTGGAAACACCATATATTTT. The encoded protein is CASRAAGTGNTIYF.

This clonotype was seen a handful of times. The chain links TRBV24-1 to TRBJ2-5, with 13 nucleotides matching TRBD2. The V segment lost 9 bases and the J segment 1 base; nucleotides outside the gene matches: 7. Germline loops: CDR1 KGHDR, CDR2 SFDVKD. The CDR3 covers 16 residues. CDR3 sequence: CATGSGLAGAQETQYF. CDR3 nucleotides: TGTGCCACCGGGTCTGGACTAGCGGGGGCCCAAGAGACCCAGTACTTC.

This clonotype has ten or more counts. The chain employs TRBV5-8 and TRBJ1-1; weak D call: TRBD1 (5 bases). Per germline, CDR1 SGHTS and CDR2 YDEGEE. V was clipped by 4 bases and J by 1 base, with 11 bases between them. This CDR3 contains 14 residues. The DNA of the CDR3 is TGTGCCAGCAGCCTATTACAGGAGAACACTGAAGCTTTCTTT. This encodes CASSLLQENTEAFF.

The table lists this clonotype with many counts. CDR3 nucleotide sequence: TGTGCCAGCAGCGACATTACAGGGACGTATTCACCCCTCCACTTT. It specifies CASSDITGTYSPLHF. The chain has TRBV11-2 and TRBJ1-6; weak D call: TRBD1 (6 bases). Germline CDR1 and CDR2: SGHAT and FQNNGV. Trimming cost V 5 bases and J 8 bases, with 16 bases left between them. This CDR3 comprises 15 residues.

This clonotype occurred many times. CDR3 sequence reads: CASSRTSGRAETQYF. CDR3 coding DNA: TGTGCCAGCAGCCGAACTAGCGGGAGGGCGGAGACCCAGTACTTC. J is TRBJ2-5 and V is TRBV12-3 or TRBV12-4, with TRBD2 matching over 13 bases. This CDR3 is built from 15 residues. Trimming at V came to 6 bases and at J to 5 bases, leaving 6 bases not matched to a gene.

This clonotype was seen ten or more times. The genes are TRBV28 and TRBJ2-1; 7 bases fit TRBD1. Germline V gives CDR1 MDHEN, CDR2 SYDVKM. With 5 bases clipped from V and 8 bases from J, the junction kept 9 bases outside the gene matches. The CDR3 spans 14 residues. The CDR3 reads CASSQGQRNDEQFF. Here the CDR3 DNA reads TGTGCCAGCAGTCAGGGACAGCGGAACGATGAGCAGTTCTTC. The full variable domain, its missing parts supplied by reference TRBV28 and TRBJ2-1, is DVKVTQSSRYLVKRTGEKVFLECVQDMDHENMFWYRQDPGLGLRLIYFSYDVKMKEKGDIPEGYSVSREKKERFSLILESASTNQTSMYLCASSQGQRNDEQFFGPGTRLTVL.

The CDR3 DNA reads TGTGCCAGCAGGGGCCGAGAGGCTAGCGGGAGGTATGAGCAGTTCTTC. Translation: CASRGREASGRYEQFF. The V gene is TRBV7-9, the J gene TRBJ2-1; TRBD2 matches at 11 bases. The CDR3 extends over 16 amino acids. Germline V gene data show CDR1 as SEHNR and CDR2 as FQNEAQ (reference sequence). V was pared by 6 bases and J by 8 bases, with 12 bases of the junction left unmatched.

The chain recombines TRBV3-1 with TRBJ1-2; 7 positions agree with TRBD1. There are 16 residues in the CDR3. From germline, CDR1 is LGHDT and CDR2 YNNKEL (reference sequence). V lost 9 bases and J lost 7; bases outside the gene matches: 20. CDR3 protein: CASSQAGGPAVGGYTF. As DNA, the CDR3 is TGTGCCAGTTCGCAAGCAGGGGGACCGGCGGTCGGTGGCTACACCTTC.

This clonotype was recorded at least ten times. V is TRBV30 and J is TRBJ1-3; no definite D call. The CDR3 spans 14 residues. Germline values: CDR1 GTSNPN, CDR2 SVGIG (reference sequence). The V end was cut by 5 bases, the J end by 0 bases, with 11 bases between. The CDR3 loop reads CAWSKTYSGNTIYF. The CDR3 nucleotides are TGTGCCTGGTCCAAGACCTACTCTGGAAACACCATATATTTT.